The 30 T cell receptor beta chains below all came from one sample that was sequenced in a study of patients and donors after allogeneic stem cell transplantation. TCRdb re-called the RT-PCR reads through MiXCR, storing one row per CDR3 protein. The sample lists some 960,000 distinct CDR3 sequences, about a sixth seen once, with 6% in the top ten. Sequencing used blood, either unsorted or a sorted T cell fraction (not recorded which). Every receptor here comes from a human donor who was either an allogeneic HSCT recipient or a stem cell or donor lymphocyte infusion donor (not recorded which). It is not recorded whose cells these are; they may come from a transplant donor.

The chain links TRBV15 to TRBJ2-1; no clear D gene. V lost 1 base to trimming and J lost 0 bases, with 10 bases between them. CDR3 size: 16 residues. The germline gives CDR1 LNHNV, CDR2 YYDKDF (reference sequence). CDR3 bases: TGTGCCACCAGCAGAGTGACCACCCCCTCCTACAATGAGCAGTTCTTC. Its protein is CATSRVTTPSYNEQFF.

This clonotype has a count of ten or more. The gene calls are TRBV7-2 and TRBJ2-1, with TRBD2 identical over 11 bases. The ends lost 4 bases at V and 2 bases at J; junction bases unmatched: 4. This CDR3 has 16 residues. CDR1 SGHTA and CDR2 FQGNSA come from the germline V gene. CDR3 DNA: TGTGCCAGCAGCTCTATTAGCGGGGGGGCCTACAATGAGCAGTTCTTC. Encoded protein: CASSSISGGAYNEQFF.

This clonotype was seen a handful of times. The DNA for the CDR3 is TGTGCCAGCAGTTACTCGAGTCGGCCGAATAATTCACCCCTCCACTTT. It codes for CASSYSSRPNNSPLHF. This chain joins TRBV6-2 or TRBV6-3 and TRBJ1-6; D gene uncertain. The CDR3 is 16 amino acids. V lost 0 bases and J 5 bases, leaving 11 bases between the germline ends. Germline lookup yields CDR1 MNHEY and CDR2 SVGEGT.

This clonotype was counted many times. This chain links TRBV9 with TRBJ2-1; TRBD2 aligns across 13 bases. The CDR3 loop spans 15 amino acids. CDR1 and CDR2 (germline): SGDLS, YYNGEE. The V gene end was trimmed by 3 bases and the J gene end by 9 bases; junction bases not matched to a gene: 6. CDR3 loop: CASSGEGLAGSEQFF. CDR3 sequence (DNA): TGTGCCAGCAGCGGAGAGGGACTAGCGGGGTCTGAGCAGTTCTTC.

This clonotype has more than one count but fewer than ten. The rearrangement uses TRBV7-9 and TRBJ2-2; 8 nucleotides match TRBD1. The CDR3 is 15 amino acids. V lost 6 bases and J lost 3; bases outside the gene matches: 6. CDR1 is SEHNR, CDR2 FQNEAQ, per germline (reference sequence). CDR3 in DNA: TGTGCCAGCAGATCGGCACAGGGGGACACCGGGGAGCTGTTTTTT. Amino acid sequence: CASRSAQGDTGELFF.

The chain links TRBV12-3 or TRBV12-4 to TRBJ2-2; D tentatively fits TRBD1 or TRBD2 (5 bases each). Trimming shortened V by 6 bases and J by 4 bases, and 24 bases separated the two germline ends. The CDR3 has 18 amino acids. CDR3 amino acids: CASRHNRGLTNFTGELFF. For the CDR3, the DNA is TGTGCCAGCAGACATAACCGGGGCCTAACCAACTTCACCGGGGAGCTGTTTTTT.

This clonotype appeared a few times. This chain uses TRBV30 with TRBJ2-3; 11 bases align to TRBD2. The CDR3 runs 15 residues. Germline CDR1 is GTSNPN and CDR2 is SVGIG (reference sequence). V lost 2 bases to trimming and J lost 3 bases; unmatched junction nucleotides: 4. The chain's CDR3 is CAWSPSGRWTDTQYF. CDR3 coding DNA: TGTGCCTGGAGTCCTAGCGGGAGGTGGACAGATACGCAGTATTTT.

J is TRBJ1-4 and V is TRBV10-3; D might be TRBD1 (5 bases). The CDR3 contains 17 residues. CDR1 is ENHRY, CDR2 SYGVKD, per germline. V lost 4 bases and J lost 3, with 18 bases in between. The CDR3 DNA reads as TGTGCCATCAGTGGTTCCCGGGACTCCCTTGCTAATGAAAAACTGTTTTTT. Encoded protein: CAISGSRDSLANEKLFF.

The chain has TRBV9 and TRBJ2-3; tentative D call: TRBD1 (6 bases). The germline gives CDR1 SGDLS, CDR2 YYNGEE. The CDR3 length is 14 residues. Trimming removed 0 bases from V and 3 bases from J, with 8 bases in between. The CDR3 reads CASSVGQGTDTQYF. The DNA for the CDR3 is TGTGCCAGCAGCGTAGGGCAGGGGACAGATACGCAGTATTTT. Full variable domain (rest looked up from reference TRBV9 and TRBJ2-3): DSGVTQTPKHLITATGQRVTLRCSPRSGDLSVYWYQQSLDQGLQFLIQYYNGEERAKGNILERFSAQQFPDLHSELNLSSLELGDSALYFCASSVGQGTDTQYFGPGTRLTVL.

This sequence joins TRBV5-6 and TRBJ2-5; 7 bases match TRBD2. The V and J ends lost 4 bases and 0 bases, in that order; junction bases with no gene match: 9. The CDR3 extends over 16 amino acids. In germline, CDR1 is SGHDT, CDR2 YYEEEE. The CDR3, as DNA: TGTGCCAGCAGCCCCCTCCTAGCGGAAAACCAAGAGACCCAGTACTTC. The encoded protein is CASSPLLAENQETQYF.

The V and J genes are TRBV30 and TRBJ2-7; 9 nucleotides align to TRBD2. CDR1 and CDR2 from the germline V gene are GTSNPN and SVGIG (reference sequence). The ends lost 0 bases at V and 2 bases at J; junction bases unmatched: 5. The CDR3 has 15 residues. The CDR3, as DNA: TGTGCCTGGAGTGTAAGAGCGGGAGGCCCCTACGAGCAGTACTTC. Translated, it gives CAWSVRAGGPYEQYF.

This clonotype was observed many times. The V gene is TRBV5-4, the J gene TRBJ2-7, with 7 positions matching TRBD1. The V gene end was trimmed by 0 bases and the J gene end by 3 bases; junction bases not matched to a gene: 3. The CDR3 has 14 residues. Germline CDR1 and CDR2: SGHNT and YYREEE (reference sequence). The CDR3 sequence: CASSLDPGGYEQYF. The CDR3 bases are TGTGCCAGCAGCTTGGACCCAGGGGGCTACGAGCAGTACTTC.

The rearrangement uses TRBV27 and TRBJ2-7; perhaps TRBD1 as D (5 bases). Germline V gene data show CDR1 as MNHEY and CDR2 as SMNVEV (reference sequence). The CDR3 is 14 residues long. Trimming removed 1 base from V and 4 bases from J, with 11 bases in between. The CDR3, as DNA: TGTGCCAGCAGTTTATTGGTGACAGCTTACGAGCAGTACTTC. It codes for CASSLLVTAYEQYF.

This clonotype was observed many times. The chain joins TRBV25-1 to TRBJ1-5; D uncertain. CDR1 and CDR2 (germline): MGHDK, SYGVNS. The length of the CDR3 is 14 residues. Trimming removed 3 bases at V and 0 bases at J, with 6 bases between. CDR3 nucleotide sequence: TGTGCCAGCAGTGATGACCGTAGCAATCAGCCCCAGCATTTT. Amino acid sequence: CASSDDRSNQPQHF.

The V gene is TRBV20-1, the J gene TRBJ1-4, with 7 nucleotides matching TRBD1. Looked up from germline, CDR1 is DFQATT and CDR2 is SNEGSKA (reference sequence). With V trimmed by 5 bases and J by 0 bases, 9 bases remained unmatched. CDR3 size: 16 residues. CDR3 region: CSAQLTGLATNEKLFF. In DNA, the CDR3 is TGCAGTGCTCAATTGACAGGGCTGGCAACTAATGAAAAACTGTTTTTT.

The V and J genes are TRBV7-6 and TRBJ2-3; 7 bases agree with TRBD1. Trimming cost V 1 base and J 4 bases; bases outside gene matches: 11. CDR1 and CDR2 from the germline V gene are SGHVS and FNYEAQ. This CDR3 spans 17 amino acids. The CDR3 spells CASSLERGMRGPDTQYF. CDR3 DNA sequence: TGTGCCAGCAGCTTAGAAAGAGGAATGAGGGGGCCAGATACGCAGTATTTT. Together with reference TRBV7-6 and TRBJ2-3, the CDR3 gives the full variable domain: GAGVSQSPRYKVTKRGQDVALRCDPISGHVSLYWYRQALGQGPEFLTYFNYEAQQDKSGLPNDRFSAERPEGSISTLTIQRTEQRDSAMYRCASSLERGMRGPDTQYFGPGTRLTVL.

This clonotype was counted a few times. V and J are TRBV12-3 or TRBV12-4 and TRBJ1-1, with D maybe TRBD1 (5 bases). Trimming shortened V by 2 bases and J by 9 bases, and 13 bases separated the two germline ends. This CDR3 is built from 13 residues. Written as DNA, the CDR3 is TGTGCCAGCAGTTTAAACCCCGACAGCAAAGCTTTCTTT. Protein: CASSLNPDSKAFF.

This clonotype was seen more than once but under ten times. The CDR3 loop is CASSPRLSGELFF. CDR3 sequence (DNA): TGTGCCAGCAGTCCCCGTTTGTCCGGGGAGCTGTTTTTT. V is TRBV12-3 or TRBV12-4 and J is TRBJ2-2; D unclear. Trimming pared 5 bases from V and 6 bases from J, leaving 10 bases between. The CDR3 is made up of 13 amino acids.

This clonotype has a handful of counts. The genes are TRBV7-8 and TRBJ2-4; D is unresolved. Germline-derived CDR1 and CDR2 are SGHVS and FQNEAQ. The length of the CDR3 is 16 residues. Trimming cost V 5 bases and J 0 bases, with 14 bases left between them. CDR3 coding DNA: TGTGCCAGCAGCCCCCGTGTCGGTGGAGCCAAAAACATTCAGTACTTC. Translation: CASSPRVGGAKNIQYF.

As DNA, the CDR3 is TGTGCCACCAGTGAAGTAGGTTCCAATTCACCCCTCCACTTT. Amino acids: CATSEVGSNSPLHF. J is TRBJ1-6 and V is TRBV24-1; D not certain. CDR1 is KGHDR, CDR2 SFDVKD, per germline. V dropped 4 bases and J dropped 7 bases, with 10 bases sitting between them. The CDR3 loop spans 14 amino acids.

This clonotype was detected a few times. The rearrangement joins TRBV12-3 or TRBV12-4 to TRBJ2-7, with 7 nucleotides matching TRBD1. The CDR3 has 14 amino acids. Losses at the gene ends were 6 bases for V and 5 bases for J; bases not matched to a gene: 10. DNA for the CDR3: TGTGCCAGCAGGAAGACAGGGTATAACCACGAGCAGTACTTC. Its translation is CASRKTGYNHEQYF.

The chain uses TRBV7-8 and TRBJ1-1; D may be TRBD1 (5 bases). Germline V lookup: CDR1 SGHVS, CDR2 FQNEAQ. The CDR3 consists of 18 residues. Trimming pared 5 bases from V and 1 base from J, leaving 23 bases between. The CDR3 loop reads CASSLPPGARRKNTEAFF. DNA of the CDR3: TGTGCCAGCAGCCTTCCGCCCGGGGCGCGGCGGAAGAACACTGAAGCTTTCTTT.

This clonotype showed up just a few times. The gene calls are TRBV30 and TRBJ1-5; D gene uncertain. The CDR3 has 13 residues. CDR1 GTSNPN and CDR2 SVGIG come from the germline V gene (reference sequence). V lost 0 bases and J 4 bases, leaving 7 bases between the germline ends. DNA for the CDR3: TGTGCCTGGAGTGTAAAGGAGAATCAGCCCCAGCATTTT. Residues: CAWSVKENQPQHF. The whole variable domain, filled in from reference TRBV30 and TRBJ1-5, reads SQTIHQWPATLVQPVGSPLSLECTVEGTSNPNLYWYRQAAGRGLQLLFYSVGIGQISSEVPQNLSASRPQDRQFILSSKKLLLSDSGFYLCAWSVKENQPQHFGDGTRLSIL.

There are a few counts of this clonotype. The chain uses TRBV27 and TRBJ1-6, with D perhaps TRBD1 (5 bases). The CDR3 sequence is 15 residues long. Germline lookup yields CDR1 MNHEY and CDR2 SMNVEV (reference sequence). Trimming pared 0 bases from V and 7 bases from J, leaving 10 bases between. The CDR3 DNA reads as TGTGCCAGCAGTTTATCGTGGGGCTTAAATTCACCCCTCCACTTT. Translated, it gives CASSLSWGLNSPLHF.

In its sample, this clonotype was seen once. The chain combines TRBV5-5 with TRBJ1-6; 7 nucleotides match TRBD1. Germline V gene lookup returns CDR1 SGHKS and CDR2 YYEKEE (reference sequence). J lost 1 base, V lost 2 bases, and 9 bases had no gene match. The CDR3 extends over 18 amino acids. The CDR3 region has the DNA TGTGCCAGCAGCTTTTTTACAGGGGTTGGTTCCTATAATTCACCCCTCCACTTT. It is translated as CASSFFTGVGSYNSPLHF.

The chain combines TRBV18 with TRBJ2-7; D not certain. CDR1 KGHSH and CDR2 LQKENI come from the germline V gene. V shed 2 bases and J shed 7 bases, with 15 bases lying between them. The CDR3 runs to 14 residues. The CDR3 reads CASSPYIYEGEQYF. The CDR3, as DNA: TGTGCCAGCTCACCATATATCTACGAAGGGGAGCAGTACTTC.

This clonotype has just a few counts. The rearrangement joins TRBV6-2 or TRBV6-3 to TRBJ2-3, with D possibly TRBD2 on 6 matching bases. This CDR3 has 13 amino acids. Trimming shortened V by 10 bases and J by 3 bases, and 14 bases separated the two germline ends. Germline lookup yields CDR1 MNHEY and CDR2 SVGEGT. The CDR3 DNA reads as TGTGCCACCAGGGAGGAAATAACAGATACGCAGTATTTT. Its translation: CATREEITDTQYF.

This clonotype occurred once. The junction departs from the called germline gene at one end, perhaps through a read error. The V gene is TRBV5-6, the J gene TRBJ2-5; TRBD1 aligns across 10 bases. This CDR3 contains 17 residues. Germline CDR1 reads SGHDT; CDR2 reads YYEEEE. The CDR3: CVSSPGGWGQGQETQYF. CDR3 DNA: TGTGTCAGCAGCCCCGGGGGGTGGGGACAGGGGCAAGAGACCCAGTACTTC.

This chain joins TRBV9 and TRBJ2-5, with 10 positions matching TRBD2. This CDR3 has 16 residues. Trimming cost V 0 bases and J 5 bases; bases outside gene matches: 7. In germline, CDR1 is SGDLS, CDR2 YYNGEE. The CDR3 sequence is CASSVAASGRLETQYF. The CDR3 DNA is TGTGCCAGCAGCGTAGCCGCTAGCGGGAGATTGGAGACCCAGTACTTC. Complete variable domain (other parts from reference TRBV9 and TRBJ2-5): DSGVTQTPKHLITATGQRVTLRCSPRSGDLSVYWYQQSLDQGLQFLIQYYNGEERAKGNILERFSAQQFPDLHSELNLSSLELGDSALYFCASSVAASGRLETQYFGPGTRLLVL.

V is TRBV24-1 and J is TRBJ1-2; possible D gene TRBD1, 6 bases. This CDR3 region has 13 residues. CDR1 is KGHDR, CDR2 SFDVKD, per germline. V was shortened by 5 bases and J by 5 bases, with 11 bases between the two germline ends. Here the CDR3 reads CATSGGQYYGYTF. The CDR3 nucleotides are TGTGCCACCAGTGGAGGACAGTATTATGGCTACACCTTC.